This is a list of T cell receptor beta chains from one sample in a study of cytomegalovirus exposure and HLA in healthy donors. The table came from immunoSEQ multiplex PCR; TCRdb's copy has only in-frame clones and leaves some out. This sample yields about 150,000 clones, of which about 80% are seen a single time; about an eighth belongs to the top ten. Material: PBMCs. The receptors were sampled from a man in his forties in good health and CMV-seropositive. Both conserved end residues are part of each CDR3. D genes are given only for firm matches. Expanded clones are given a class, and other clones once, few, many or no size at all.

TRBD2,few,TRBJ2-5,TRBV11-2,CASSFSGLQETQYF
-,-,TRBJ2-1,TRBV18,CASSPQGGNEQFF
-,once,TRBJ2-7,TRBV28,CASSYPRQDTYEQYF
TRBD1,few,TRBJ1-4,TRBV2,CASSEMRGLGEKLFF
TRBD1,once,TRBJ2-1,TRBV7-2,CASSTRQGLIYNEQFF
-,-,TRBJ2-7,TRBV11-2,CASSLGGLSSYEQYF
TRBD1,once,TRBJ2-3,TRBV9,CASSATGADTQYF
-,-,TRBJ1-3,TRBV28,CASSLGREDTIYF
-,-,TRBJ1-1,TRBV11-2,CASSPRGGENTEAFF
-,-,TRBJ2-1,TRBV15,CATSRGDSWEQFF
TRBD2,-,TRBJ2-7,TRBV10-1,CASSDLADGSSYEQYF
TRBD1,-,TRBJ1-2,TRBV19,CASSIAPTGGPYGYTF
TRBD2,-,TRBJ2-1,TRBV15,CATNRGRASGRVNNEQFF
TRBD2,-,TRBJ2-3,TRBV5-1,CASSLGAGDSSDTQYF
TRBD2,-,TRBJ2-1,TRBV10-3,CAIRGQVAGGLASYNEQFF
-,-,TRBJ1-2,TRBV6-5,CASSYRGGYTF
TRBD1,-,TRBJ1-2,TRBV28,CANAARGPYGYTF
-,-,TRBJ2-3,TRBV10-3,CAIRGEITDTQYF
-,-,TRBJ2-1,TRBV5-5,CASSLVAVSSYNEQFF
TRBD1,-,TRBJ1-2,TRBV4-2,CASSQETGTGSGYTF
TRBD2,-,TRBJ2-3,TRBV5-6,CASSLALLAGGIDTQYF
-,-,TRBJ1-4,TRBV2,CAGRGTNEKLFF
TRBD2,-,TRBJ2-1,TRBV10-1,CASRGGRPYNEQFF
TRBD2,-,TRBJ2-7,TRBV27,CASSGLATYEQYF
-,-,TRBJ2-1,TRBV4-3,CASSQHGLTYNEQFF